These T cell receptor beta chains were read from a single sample in a study of cytomegalovirus exposure and HLA in healthy donors. Data came from immunoSEQ multiplex PCR; TCRdb stores just in-frame clones and leaves some out. The table shows about 110,000 clones, with approximately 82% occurring only once. Sample: PBMCs. The receptors come from a man aged 30 to 39 in good health and CMV-seropositive. Both conserved end residues are part of each CDR3. The D gene is left open where the match is weak. Only some rows state a clone size, as once, few, many or a class for expanded clones.

D gene: TRBD1
J gene: TRBJ1-2
V gene: TRBV6-6
clone size: NA
CDR3 DNA: TGTGCCATCCCGAGCGGAACAGGGGATGGCTACACCTTC
CDR3 protein: CAIPSGTGDGYTF

D gene: NA
J gene: TRBJ2-5
V gene: TRBV27
clone size: NA
CDR3 DNA: TGTGCCAGCAGTTTGGGGGCAGGGCGAGGCGAGACCCAGTACTTC
CDR3 protein: CASSLGAGRGETQYF

D gene: NA
J gene: TRBJ1-5
V gene: TRBV2
clone size: NA
CDR3 DNA: TGTGCCAGCAGTTGGTCCATGGAGTCCTATCAGCCCCAGCATTTT
CDR3 protein: CASSWSMESYQPQHF

D gene: NA
J gene: TRBJ1-5
V gene: TRBV5-1
clone size: NA
CDR3 DNA: TGCGCCAGCAGTCTAATCGCGGGAGAAGGTCAGCCCCAGCATTTT
CDR3 protein: CASSLIAGEGQPQHF

D gene: TRBD2
J gene: TRBJ2-3
V gene: TRBV5-1
clone size: NA
CDR3 DNA: TGCGCCAGCAGCTGGATGCAATGGTGGCCTAGCGGGGTTACGGATACGCAGTATTTT
CDR3 protein: CASSWMQWWPSGVTDTQYF

D gene: NA
J gene: TRBJ2-3
V gene: TRBV28
clone size: NA
CDR3 DNA: TGTGCCAGCAGTTTAGACCCGGGATCTACAGATACGCAGTATTTT
CDR3 protein: CASSLDPGSTDTQYF

D gene: TRBD1
J gene: TRBJ1-1
V gene: TRBV14
clone size: few
CDR3 DNA: TGTGCCAGCAGCCAGGGACAGGGAAAAGGAACTGAAGCTTTCTTT
CDR3 protein: CASSQGQGKGTEAFF

D gene: NA
J gene: TRBJ2-1
V gene: TRBV7-2
clone size: NA
CDR3 DNA: TGTGCCAGCAGCTTAGTGCTCGGTGAGCAGTTCTTC
CDR3 protein: CASSLVLGEQFF

D gene: NA
J gene: TRBJ2-3
V gene: TRBV4-2
clone size: NA
CDR3 DNA: TGTGCCAGCAGCCAAGATTGGCGGGGCACAGATACGCAGTATTTT
CDR3 protein: CASSQDWRGTDTQYF

D gene: TRBD1
J gene: TRBJ1-1
V gene: TRBV5-4
clone size: NA
CDR3 DNA: TGTGCCAGCAGCAGACCGGGACAGCGGAACACTGAAGCTTTCTTT
CDR3 protein: CASSRPGQRNTEAFF

D gene: NA
J gene: TRBJ1-1
V gene: TRBV10-1
clone size: few
CDR3 DNA: TGCGCCAGCAGGAGAGCCGAGGGCATGAACACTGAAGCTTTCTTT
CDR3 protein: CASRRAEGMNTEAFF

D gene: NA
J gene: TRBJ2-5
V gene: TRBV5-1
clone size: NA
CDR3 DNA: TGCGCCAGCAGCTTGTTCGGCGGACAAGAGACCCAGTACTTC
CDR3 protein: CASSLFGGQETQYF

D gene: TRBD2
J gene: TRBJ2-1
V gene: TRBV6-5
clone size: NA
CDR3 DNA: TGTGCCAGCAGCCAACTAGCGGGGTCCTACAATGAGCAGTTCTTC
CDR3 protein: CASSQLAGSYNEQFF

D gene: TRBD1
J gene: TRBJ2-5
V gene: TRBV5-1
clone size: NA
CDR3 DNA: TGCGCCAGCAGCCCAGGGGGCCCAGAGACCCAGTACTTC
CDR3 protein: CASSPGGPETQYF

D gene: NA
J gene: TRBJ1-2
V gene: TRBV7-2
clone size: NA
CDR3 DNA: TGTGCCAGCAGCTTAGACAACCGAGGGTACTATGGCTACACCTTC
CDR3 protein: CASSLDNRGYYGYTF

D gene: TRBD2
J gene: TRBJ2-1
V gene: TRBV7-2
clone size: NA
CDR3 DNA: TGTGCCAGCAGCTCCGTTATGTGGGGGGGAAATGAGCAGTTCTTC
CDR3 protein: CASSSVMWGGNEQFF

D gene: TRBD1
J gene: TRBJ1-5
V gene: TRBV6-4
clone size: NA
CDR3 DNA: TGTGCCAGCGGGACAGTTGGCAATCAGCCCCAGCATTTT
CDR3 protein: CASGTVGNQPQHF

D gene: TRBD2
J gene: TRBJ2-2
V gene: TRBV27
clone size: NA
CDR3 DNA: TGTGCCAGCAGGGCCGCGGGGGAAACCGGGGAGCTGTTTTTT
CDR3 protein: CASRAAGETGELFF

D gene: NA
J gene: TRBJ1-2
V gene: TRBV27
clone size: NA
CDR3 DNA: TGTGCCAGCTGCCCCAGTAGGACCGCGGGTGGCTACACCTTC
CDR3 protein: CASCPSRTAGGYTF

D gene: NA
J gene: TRBJ1-5
V gene: TRBV5-4
clone size: NA
CDR3 DNA: TGTGCCAGCAGCTTGGTGCCAGGGGATCAGCCCCAGCATTTT
CDR3 protein: CASSLVPGDQPQHF

D gene: NA
J gene: TRBJ2-3
V gene: TRBV10-3
clone size: NA
CDR3 DNA: TGTGCCATTACAGGGTCCCCCTCTGGACATAGCACAGATACGCAGTATTTT
CDR3 protein: CAITGSPSGHSTDTQYF

D gene: TRBD1
J gene: TRBJ1-4
V gene: TRBV5-6
clone size: NA
CDR3 DNA: TGTGCCAGCAGCCCCGCGGAGACAGGGGGGAATGAAAAACTGTTTTTT
CDR3 protein: CASSPAETGGNEKLFF

D gene: NA
J gene: TRBJ2-2
V gene: TRBV7-9
clone size: NA
CDR3 DNA: TGTGCCAGCAGCCCTAGGGGGGGCGAGCTGTTTTTT
CDR3 protein: CASSPRGGELFF

D gene: TRBD1
J gene: TRBJ1-2
V gene: TRBV5-6
clone size: NA
CDR3 DNA: TGTGCCAGCAGCTTACGACAGGGTTTAGGAGATGGCTACACCTTC
CDR3 protein: CASSLRQGLGDGYTF

D gene: NA
J gene: TRBJ2-1
V gene: TRBV14
clone size: few
CDR3 DNA: TGTGCCAGCAGCCACGAGGATGGCGATGAGCAGTTCTTC
CDR3 protein: CASSHEDGDEQFF

D gene: NA
J gene: TRBJ2-1
V gene: TRBV10-3
clone size: NA
CDR3 DNA: TGTGCCACCGGGTCCGAGCAGTTCTTC
CDR3 protein: CATGSEQFF

D gene: TRBD1
J gene: TRBJ2-7
V gene: TRBV6-5
clone size: NA
CDR3 DNA: TGTGCCAGCAGCGAACAGGGGGTGGGCTACGAGCAGTACTTC
CDR3 protein: CASSEQGVGYEQYF

D gene: NA
J gene: TRBJ2-5
V gene: TRBV7-6
clone size: NA
CDR3 DNA: TGTGCCAGCAGCACCCAAGAGCCCCAGTACTTC
CDR3 protein: CASSTQEPQYF

D gene: NA
J gene: TRBJ2-3
V gene: TRBV10-2
clone size: NA
CDR3 DNA: TGCGCCAGCAGTGAGAGCCTAGCGTCAGGGGATACGCAGTATTTT
CDR3 protein: CASSESLASGDTQYF

D gene: NA
J gene: TRBJ1-4
V gene: TRBV5-1
clone size: few
CDR3 DNA: TGCGCCAGCAGTTATGGTTGGGCGACGGATGAAAAACTGTTTTTT
CDR3 protein: CASSYGWATDEKLFF

D gene: TRBD1
J gene: TRBJ1-2
V gene: TRBV10-1
clone size: few
CDR3 DNA: TGCGCCAGCAGCCGGGACAGGGGGCTGAATGGCTACACCTTC
CDR3 protein: CASSRDRGLNGYTF

D gene: TRBD1
J gene: TRBJ1-3
V gene: TRBV6-5
clone size: NA
CDR3 DNA: TGTGCCAGCAGCGGACAGGGAGACACCATATATTTT
CDR3 protein: CASSGQGDTIYF

D gene: NA
J gene: TRBJ2-2
V gene: TRBV18
clone size: NA
CDR3 DNA: TGTGCCAGCTCCACCACATCCTCAATCGGGGAGCTGTTTTTT
CDR3 protein: CASSTTSSIGELFF

D gene: NA
J gene: TRBJ1-3
V gene: TRBV5-1
clone size: NA
CDR3 DNA: TGCGCCAGCAGACCTGGACTTTATGGAAACACCATATATTTT
CDR3 protein: CASRPGLYGNTIYF

D gene: NA
J gene: TRBJ1-3
V gene: TRBV7-9
clone size: NA
CDR3 DNA: TGTGCCAGCAGCTTACTGCAAGCCTCTGGAAACACCATATATTTT
CDR3 protein: CASSLLQASGNTIYF

D gene: NA
J gene: TRBJ2-5
V gene: TRBV29-1
clone size: NA
CDR3 DNA: TGCAGCGTTGATGGGCGGGCACATGGGGAGACCCAGTACTTC
CDR3 protein: CSVDGRAHGETQYF

D gene: NA
J gene: TRBJ2-7
V gene: TRBV21-1
clone size: NA
CDR3 DNA: TGTGCCAGCAGCAATCGTAGTCGGGGAGGGGTATTGGGTCAATCCTACGAGCAGTACTTC
CDR3 protein: CASSNRSRGGVLGQSYEQYF

D gene: NA
J gene: TRBJ2-3
V gene: TRBV30
clone size: NA
CDR3 DNA: TGTGCCTGGACCTCAAAGGGGTGGGGCACAGATACGCAGTATTTT
CDR3 protein: CAWTSKGWGTDTQYF

D gene: NA
J gene: TRBJ2-5
V gene: TRBV27
clone size: NA
CDR3 DNA: TGTGCCAGCAGATCAGCGGGACAGGAAGAGACCCAGTACTTC
CDR3 protein: CASRSAGQEETQYF

D gene: TRBD2
J gene: TRBJ2-3
V gene: TRBV7-2
clone size: NA
CDR3 DNA: TGTGCCAGCAGCCGAACCGGGGGTAGCGGGGGAGGGGTGACAGATACGCAGTATTTT
CDR3 protein: CASSRTGGSGGGVTDTQYF

D gene: NA
J gene: TRBJ1-5
V gene: TRBV5-6
clone size: NA
CDR3 DNA: TGTGCCAGCAGCTTGCAGGGCAATCAGCCCCAGCATTTT
CDR3 protein: CASSLQGNQPQHF

D gene: NA
J gene: TRBJ1-3
V gene: TRBV30
clone size: NA
CDR3 DNA: TGTGCCTGGAGTCCACTGGGAAACACCATATATTTT
CDR3 protein: CAWSPLGNTIYF

D gene: TRBD1
J gene: TRBJ2-5
V gene: TRBV13
clone size: NA
CDR3 DNA: TGTGCCAGCAGCTTAGGCCTCGGGACAGCCAGAGGAGAGACCCAGTACTTC
CDR3 protein: CASSLGLGTARGETQYF

D gene: NA
J gene: TRBJ1-4
V gene: TRBV25-1
clone size: NA
CDR3 DNA: TGTGCCAGCAGTGATTTAGAAAAACTGTTTTTT
CDR3 protein: CASSDLEKLFF

D gene: NA
J gene: TRBJ2-1
V gene: TRBV15
clone size: NA
CDR3 DNA: TGTGCCACCAGCAGACAGGGGAGCTCCTACAATGAGCAGTTCTTC
CDR3 protein: CATSRQGSSYNEQFF

D gene: TRBD2
J gene: TRBJ2-7
V gene: TRBV28
clone size: once
CDR3 DNA: TGTGCCAGCAGTTTCCCCGCGGGGGGGCCGAACGAGCAGTACTTC
CDR3 protein: CASSFPAGGPNEQYF

D gene: TRBD1
J gene: TRBJ1-2
V gene: TRBV28
clone size: few
CDR3 DNA: TGTGCCAGCCAAAAAACACCAATGGACAGGGAGCCCAATCTGGGAGGCTACACCTTC
CDR3 protein: CASQKTPMDREPNLGGYTF

D gene: NA
J gene: TRBJ1-2
V gene: TRBV9
clone size: once
CDR3 DNA: TGTGCCAGCAGCGCAACCTGGGGCAACTATGGCTACACCTTC
CDR3 protein: CASSATWGNYGYTF

D gene: TRBD2
J gene: TRBJ2-1
V gene: TRBV7-7
clone size: few
CDR3 DNA: TGTGCCAGCAGCTCAGCGGGAGGTAGTGAGCAGTTCTTC
CDR3 protein: CASSSAGGSEQFF

D gene: NA
J gene: TRBJ1-3
V gene: TRBV6-5
clone size: NA
CDR3 DNA: TGTGCCAGCAGTTATCGAGACAGGGGAAACACCATATATTTT
CDR3 protein: CASSYRDRGNTIYF

D gene: NA
J gene: TRBJ2-2
V gene: TRBV5-1
clone size: few
CDR3 DNA: TGCGCCAGCAGCTTGGACAGAGCGAACACCGGGGAGCTGTTTTTT
CDR3 protein: CASSLDRANTGELFF

D gene: TRBD1
J gene: TRBJ1-5
V gene: TRBV11-2
clone size: few
CDR3 DNA: TGTGCCAGCAGCTTAGAGGGGACAGGGGGCGGGCAGCCCCAGCATTTT
CDR3 protein: CASSLEGTGGGQPQHF

D gene: TRBD2
J gene: TRBJ2-3
V gene: TRBV4-1
clone size: NA
CDR3 DNA: TGCGCCAGCAGCCTGTCCGGGGGGAACAGCACAGATACGCAGTATTTT
CDR3 protein: CASSLSGGNSTDTQYF

D gene: TRBD1
J gene: TRBJ1-2
V gene: TRBV5-1
clone size: NA
CDR3 DNA: TGTGCCAGCAGCTCACAGGGGTCCTATGGCTACACCTTC
CDR3 protein: CASSSQGSYGYTF

D gene: NA
J gene: TRBJ2-7
V gene: TRBV5-6
clone size: NA
CDR3 DNA: TGTGCCAGCAGCTTGGGCGGCTACGAGCAGTACTTC
CDR3 protein: CASSLGGYEQYF

D gene: TRBD1
J gene: TRBJ2-5
V gene: TRBV28
clone size: NA
CDR3 DNA: TGTGCCACCACCACGGACAGGGATCAAGAGACCCAGTACTTC
CDR3 protein: CATTTDRDQETQYF

D gene: TRBD1
J gene: TRBJ2-5
V gene: TRBV25-1
clone size: once
CDR3 DNA: TGTGCCAGCAAAGATAAGACAGGGAGAGAGACCCAGTACTTC
CDR3 protein: CASKDKTGRETQYF

D gene: NA
J gene: TRBJ1-2
V gene: TRBV6-1
clone size: NA
CDR3 DNA: TGTGCCAGCAGTGAGGACATCGGTGGAAGCTACACCTTC
CDR3 protein: CASSEDIGGSYTF

D gene: NA
J gene: TRBJ2-6
V gene: TRBV7-9
clone size: NA
CDR3 DNA: TGTGCCAGCAGCCTTGGACGGGACTCTGGGGCCAACGTCCTGACTTTC
CDR3 protein: CASSLGRDSGANVLTF

D gene: TRBD2
J gene: TRBJ2-1
V gene: TRBV27
clone size: NA
CDR3 DNA: TGTGCCAGCAGTTTAAGAAGCGGGAGTTGGAATGAGCAGTTCTTC
CDR3 protein: CASSLRSGSWNEQFF